The entry that follows covers one T cell receptor (beta chain) sequence. This sample is drawn from a study of blood T cell repertoires in COVID-19. Overall study: COVID-19 samples collected from the United States, Italy and Spain covered acute and convalescent phases. The cDNA or gDNA used as material had been derived from T cells, B-cell-depleted T cells, or PBMCs.

Per the original methods: Amplification from reference gene primers served as the basis for estimated nucleated cell counts. TCRdb's copy holds only in-frame clones and misses some; the assay was immunoSEQ multiplex PCR. V and J calls and clone size come straight from that table; D and trimming were deduced from the DNA. Of under 150,000 clones detected, approximately 88% appear once; the ten largest clones hold about 8.5%. The clonotype originates from a woman aged 40 to 50 with acute or convalescent COVID-19. Sequencing used peripheral blood.

As DNA, the CDR3 is TGTGCCAGCAGCCTCGAAGGGGGCCGATCCTACGAGCAGTACTTC. It is translated as CASSLEGGRSYEQYF. The genes are TRBV3-1 (or the pseudogene TRBV3-2) and TRBJ2-7, with 7 bases fitting TRBD1. The CDR3 covers 15 residues. With 4 bases clipped from V and 1 base from J, the junction kept 7 bases outside the gene matches. Germline lookup yields CDR1 LGHDT and CDR2 YNNKEL (reference sequence).